A selection of T cell receptor beta chains follows, all from one sample in a study of blood T cell repertoires in COVID-19. Method: immunoSEQ multiplex PCR; TCRdb's copy keeps in-frame clones and lacks some. The profile shows approximately 220,000 clones, roughly 90% of them singletons. Sequencing was carried out using PBMCs or T cells enriched from blood (not recorded which). The receptor set was obtained from a woman in her thirties who had been exposed to COVID-19. Each CDR3 is given without its conserved first and last residue. D genes are given only for firm matches.

NA TRBJ1-2 TRBV12-3/TRBV12-4 ASRTTRDTGYT
NA TRBJ1-2 TRBV11-3 ASSAGQLLYGYT
NA TRBJ2-3 TRBV5-1 ASSLLQTTDTQY
NA TRBJ2-3 TRBV2 ASGGSNTDTQY
TRBD2 TRBJ2-7 TRBV7-2 ASRSGGSSYEQY
NA TRBJ1-2 TRBV5-6 ASSARSRGDYGYT
NA TRBJ2-5 TRBV7-3 ASSQIGGSQETQY
TRBD1 TRBJ1-5 TRBV18 ASSPQRGQPPQH
NA TRBJ1-1 TRBV30 AWERPTAGNTEAF
NA TRBJ1-2 TRBV2 ASQSLGADEANYGYT
NA TRBJ2-1 TRBV27 ATLGGYYNEQF
NA TRBJ1-5 TRBV4-1 ASSQDGPGVLSNQPQH
TRBD1 TRBJ1-2 TRBV4-1 ASSQETGQINYGYT
NA TRBJ2-1 TRBV9 ASSVYPGASSYNEQF
NA TRBJ2-5 TRBV14 ASSQAGRTLQETQY
NA TRBJ2-7 TRBV19 ASSIQGGPYEQY
NA TRBJ2-7 TRBV5-1 ASSPDQGREQY
TRBD2 TRBJ2-1 TRBV9 ASSETSGGINEQF